Listed below are T cell receptor beta chains from one sample, sequenced in a study of chemoradiotherapy in HPV16-positive cancers. TCRdb's copy holds only in-frame clones and misses some; the assay was immunoSEQ multiplex PCR. Of about 4,800 clones in the sample, approximately 88% are singletons; the top ten hold about 8.2%. The sequenced sample was tumor tissue, obtained from a patient who underwent chemoradiotherapy. These receptors all come from a human donor with HPV-associated anogenital cancer. The CDR3 runs from the conserved cysteine through the conserved F or W. Fields, in order: CDR3 DNA, CDR3 protein, V gene, clone size, J gene, D gene. A D gene is named only where the DNA matches it firmly. The size of a clone is reported for some rows only, either as once, few or many, or as a class for expanded clones.

TGTGCCAGCAGCGCGCGGTGGGGAAAAGCATTGGGGGCTTTCTTT CASSARWGKALGAFF TRBV7-2 NA TRBJ1-1 NA
TGTGCCAGCAATAGGGGAGCGGATTCACCCCTCCACTTT CASNRGADSPLHF TRBV9 NA TRBJ1-6 NA
TGTGCCAGCAAAGGACTGCCTCCTTCACCCCTCCACTTT CASKGLPPSPLHF TRBV2 NA TRBJ1-6 NA
TGTGCCAGCAGACTAACCTCCGGGACCCAGGGCTACGAGCAGTACTTC CASRLTSGTQGYEQYF TRBV5-5 NA TRBJ2-7 NA
TGTGCCAGCAGTTACCACGAAAGCCTTGAAAAACTGTTTTTT CASSYHESLEKLFF TRBV6-5 NA TRBJ1-4 NA
TGTGCCAGCAGCCACTTCAGGGGGCAGGTGAACGAGCAGTACTTC CASSHFRGQVNEQYF TRBV5-8 NA TRBJ2-7 TRBD1
TGTGCCAGCAGCCTTCCGGGACAGGCAGCCTACGAGCAGTACTTC CASSLPGQAAYEQYF TRBV4-2 NA TRBJ2-7 TRBD1
TGTGCCAGCAGCTTCGGGGGAGTTTCGGGTGAAAAACTGTTTTTT CASSFGGVSGEKLFF TRBV7-2 NA TRBJ1-4 NA
TGTGCCAGCAGTATATACCTGGGTTTCCAGCCCCAGCATTTT CASSIYLGFQPQHF TRBV27 NA TRBJ1-5 NA
TGCGCCAGCAGCCAAGAGCGGTACTATGGCTACACCTTC CASSQERYYGYTF TRBV4-3 NA TRBJ1-2 NA
TGTGCCAGCAGTTACTCGAACGGGGAAGAGACCCAGTACTTC CASSYSNGEETQYF TRBV6-5 NA TRBJ2-5 NA
TGTGCCAGCAGCTTAGAGGGGGAAGGTACTGAAGCTTTCTTT CASSLEGEGTEAFF TRBV7-8 NA TRBJ1-1 NA
TGCAGTGGCAATGGCTACACCTTC CSGNGYTF TRBV20-1 NA TRBJ1-2 NA
TGTGCCAGCAGTAATACAGCCCTCGGTCGAAATGAGCAGTTCTTC CASSNTALGRNEQFF TRBV27 few TRBJ2-1 NA
TGTGCCAGCAGCTCACCGAGGGAGGCTCAAGAGACCCAGTACTTC CASSSPREAQETQYF TRBV11-2 NA TRBJ2-5 NA
TGTGCCAGCAGTGGGACAGGGGGCGGTCAGCCCCAGCATTTT CASSGTGGGQPQHF TRBV2 few TRBJ1-5 TRBD1
TGTGCCAGCAGCTGGGAGGGACCAAGAGGAAACACCATATATTTT CASSWEGPRGNTIYF TRBV13 NA TRBJ1-3 NA
TGTGCCTGGAGTGCGCTCGGGACAGGGAGGAACACTGAAGCTTTCTTT CAWSALGTGRNTEAFF TRBV30 NA TRBJ1-1 TRBD1
TGTGCCAGCAGTTCGCTAGCGGGAGGGTACAATGAGCAGTTCTTC CASSSLAGGYNEQFF TRBV27 NA TRBJ2-1 TRBD2
TGTGCCAGTAGTGAATCGGGGAGCCAAGAGACCCAGTACTTC CASSESGSQETQYF TRBV19 NA TRBJ2-5 NA
TGTGCCAGCAGCTCGGACAGGGTGAATCAGCCCCAGCATTTT CASSSDRVNQPQHF TRBV28 NA TRBJ1-5 TRBD1
TGTGCCAGCAGCATTGGGCCCCGGGGGGAAGCTTTCTTT CASSIGPRGEAFF TRBV5-6 few TRBJ1-1 NA
TGTGCCAGTACAGGGAATATCGTCTATGGCTACACCTTC CASTGNIVYGYTF TRBV5-4 once TRBJ1-2 NA
TGTGCCAGCAGCTTAGGGACAGTCGAGCAGTACTTC CASSLGTVEQYF TRBV7-9 once TRBJ2-7 NA
TGTGCCAGCAGCTTTGGGCCTGGCGGGAAAGGGACAGATACGCAGTATTTT CASSFGPGGKGTDTQYF TRBV5-4 NA TRBJ2-3 NA
TGTGCCAGTAGTGCTTTCCGGGACAAAGATCAGCCCCAGCATTTT CASSAFRDKDQPQHF TRBV19 NA TRBJ1-5 NA
TGTGCCAGCAGTTTTTCTTCCCCCAGGGGCATGGGGGAGCAGTACTTC CASSFSSPRGMGEQYF TRBV27 NA TRBJ2-7 NA
TGTGCCAGCAGCCCGTTCGGGGGCGATGAGCAGTTCTTC CASSPFGGDEQFF TRBV7-9 NA TRBJ2-1 NA
TGCGCCAGCAGCTTGGGCAGCCCGGGGGATACGCAGTATTTT CASSLGSPGDTQYF TRBV5-1 NA TRBJ2-3 NA
TGTGCCAGTAGATACGGACTAGATTCAGATACGCAGTATTTT CASRYGLDSDTQYF TRBV19 NA TRBJ2-3 TRBD2
TGTGCCAGCAGTGAAGGGGGCCGGATCTCTGGAAACACCATATATTTT CASSEGGRISGNTIYF TRBV2 NA TRBJ1-3 NA
TGTGCCAGCAGTTACTCCCTCGGAGGTGGTCAGCCCCAGCATTTT CASSYSLGGGQPQHF TRBV6-5 NA TRBJ1-5 NA
TGTGCCAGCAGCTTAGTGAGGACAGACACCGGGGAGCTGTTTTTT CASSLVRTDTGELFF TRBV7-9 once TRBJ2-2 NA
TGTGCCAGCAGCTTTGACCCCACCGGGGAGCTGTTTTTT CASSFDPTGELFF TRBV5-5 NA TRBJ2-2 NA
TGTGCCAGCAGCCAAGATCTATCAGGGGACAGGGGGCTAACTGGAAACACCATATATTTT CASSQDLSGDRGLTGNTIYF TRBV14 NA TRBJ1-3 TRBD1
TGTGCCAGCAGTCTCCCGGGACTAGCACCCCCCGGCGATGAGCAGTTCTTC CASSLPGLAPPGDEQFF TRBV2 NA TRBJ2-1 TRBD2
TGCGCCAGCAGCTCAGGGACAGGGAGGTACGAGCAGTACTTC CASSSGTGRYEQYF TRBV5-1 NA TRBJ2-7 TRBD1
TGCGCCAGCAGTGAGAGACTCTACGAGCAGTACTTC CASSERLYEQYF TRBV10-1 NA TRBJ2-7 NA
TGTGCCTGGAGCAAGGACAGGGGGCTCAAAGGCTACACCTTC CAWSKDRGLKGYTF TRBV30 NA TRBJ1-2 TRBD1
TGCGCCAGCAACAGCGGGGCCGACATTCAAGAGACCCAGTACTTC CASNSGADIQETQYF TRBV5-1 NA TRBJ2-5 TRBD2
TGTGCCAGCAGTTCGGAGGGTGGGGAAAAACTGTTTTTT CASSSEGGEKLFF TRBV27 NA TRBJ1-4 NA
TGTGCCAGTCGGACAGGGCCTAACTATGGCTACACCTTC CASRTGPNYGYTF TRBV19 NA TRBJ1-2 TRBD1
TGCAGCGTTGGGGAGGACAGCCCCTACACCTTC CSVGEDSPYTF TRBV29-1 once TRBJ1-2 NA
TGTGCCAGCAGCACGCCCAGGACATTAAACACCGGGGAGCTGTTTTTT CASSTPRTLNTGELFF TRBV7-9 NA TRBJ2-2 NA
TGTGCCAGTAGTATCCCGGACTCTGGGGCCAACGTCCTGACTTTC CASSIPDSGANVLTF TRBV19 NA TRBJ2-6 NA
TGCGCCAGCAGCCAAGTTCCCCCTAAATCCTACAATGAGCAGTTCTTC CASSQVPPKSYNEQFF TRBV4-1 NA TRBJ2-1 NA
TGCGCCAGCAGCCCAACAGGGGGCGATGGCTACACCTTC CASSPTGGDGYTF TRBV5-1 NA TRBJ1-2 TRBD1
TGTGCCAGTAGTTCCGACAGGGGAGCTAACTATGGCTACACCTTC CASSSDRGANYGYTF TRBV19 NA TRBJ1-2 TRBD1
TGTGCCAGCAGCAACTATAGGACAGGGCGGGCTGAAGCTTTCTTT CASSNYRTGRAEAFF TRBV11-3 NA TRBJ1-1 TRBD1
TGTGCCAGCAGCTCGGGAGCGGGCAATGAGCAGTTCTTC CASSSGAGNEQFF TRBV7-3 NA TRBJ2-1 NA
TGTGCCAGCAGTTTGGAGGCGGATACGCAGTATTTT CASSLEADTQYF TRBV2 NA TRBJ2-3 NA
TGTGCCAGCAGCCAAGAAGGCAGGACACCCGGAGGGCAGTACTTC CASSQEGRTPGGQYF TRBV14 NA TRBJ2-7 NA
TGTGCCATCAGTGAGGCTAGCGGTACTGAGCAGTTCTTC CAISEASGTEQFF TRBV10-3 NA TRBJ2-1 TRBD2
TGTGCCAGCAGCTTGGGGCCGGCAGCTTTCTTT CASSLGPAAFF TRBV7-9 NA TRBJ1-1 NA
TGTGCCAGTGGATCTGACACGGTTAATGAAAAACTGTTTTTT CASGSDTVNEKLFF TRBV6-5 NA TRBJ1-4 NA
TGTGCCAGCAGCCGGGGTCCGACGCTCTCTGGAAACACCATATATTTT CASSRGPTLSGNTIYF TRBV7-9 NA TRBJ1-3 NA
TGCGCCAGCAGCCCGGCGCAGTTCTTC CASSPAQFF TRBV4-1 NA TRBJ2-1 NA